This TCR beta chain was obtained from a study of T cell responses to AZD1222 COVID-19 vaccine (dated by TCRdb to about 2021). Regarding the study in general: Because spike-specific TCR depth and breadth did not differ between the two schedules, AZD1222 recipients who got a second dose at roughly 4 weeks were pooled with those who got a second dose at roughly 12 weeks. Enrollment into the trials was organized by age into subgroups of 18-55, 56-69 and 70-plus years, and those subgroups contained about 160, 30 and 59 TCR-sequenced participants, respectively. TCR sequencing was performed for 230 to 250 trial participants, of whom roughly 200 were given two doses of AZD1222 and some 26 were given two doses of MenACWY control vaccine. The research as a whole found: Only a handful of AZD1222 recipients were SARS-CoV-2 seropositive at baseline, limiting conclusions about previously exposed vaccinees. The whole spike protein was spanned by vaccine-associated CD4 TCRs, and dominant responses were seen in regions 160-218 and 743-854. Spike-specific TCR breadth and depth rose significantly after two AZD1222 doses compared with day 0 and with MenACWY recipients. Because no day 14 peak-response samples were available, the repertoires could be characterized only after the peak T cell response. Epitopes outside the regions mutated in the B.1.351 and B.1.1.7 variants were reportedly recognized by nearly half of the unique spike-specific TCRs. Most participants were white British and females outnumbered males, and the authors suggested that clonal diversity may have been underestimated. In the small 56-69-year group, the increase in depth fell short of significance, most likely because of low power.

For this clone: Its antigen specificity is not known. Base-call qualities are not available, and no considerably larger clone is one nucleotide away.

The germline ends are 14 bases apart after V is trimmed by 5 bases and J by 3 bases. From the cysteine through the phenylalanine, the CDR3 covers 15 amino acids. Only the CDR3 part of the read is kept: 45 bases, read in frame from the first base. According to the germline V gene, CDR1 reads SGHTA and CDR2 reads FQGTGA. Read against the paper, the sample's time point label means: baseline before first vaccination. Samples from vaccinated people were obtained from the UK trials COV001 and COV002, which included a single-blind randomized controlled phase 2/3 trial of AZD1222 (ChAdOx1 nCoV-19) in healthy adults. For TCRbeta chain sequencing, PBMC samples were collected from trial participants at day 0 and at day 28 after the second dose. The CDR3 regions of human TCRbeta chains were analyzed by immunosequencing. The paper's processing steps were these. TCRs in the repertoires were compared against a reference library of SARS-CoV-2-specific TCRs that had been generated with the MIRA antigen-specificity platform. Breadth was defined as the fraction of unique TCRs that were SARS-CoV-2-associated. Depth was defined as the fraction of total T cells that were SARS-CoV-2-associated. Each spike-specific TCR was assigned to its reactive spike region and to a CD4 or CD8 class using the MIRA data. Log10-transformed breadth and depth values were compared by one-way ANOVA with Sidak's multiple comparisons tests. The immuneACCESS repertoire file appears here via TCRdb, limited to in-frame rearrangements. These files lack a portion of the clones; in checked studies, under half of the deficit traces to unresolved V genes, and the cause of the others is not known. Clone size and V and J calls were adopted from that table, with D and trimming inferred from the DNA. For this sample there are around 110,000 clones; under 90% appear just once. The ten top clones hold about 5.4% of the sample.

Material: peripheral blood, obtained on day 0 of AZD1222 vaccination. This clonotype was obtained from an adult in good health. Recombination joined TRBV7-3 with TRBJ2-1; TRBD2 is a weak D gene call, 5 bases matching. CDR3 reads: CASSPILAVYNEQFF. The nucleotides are TGTGCCAGCAGCCCGATCCTAGCTGTCTACAATGAGCAGTTCTTC.